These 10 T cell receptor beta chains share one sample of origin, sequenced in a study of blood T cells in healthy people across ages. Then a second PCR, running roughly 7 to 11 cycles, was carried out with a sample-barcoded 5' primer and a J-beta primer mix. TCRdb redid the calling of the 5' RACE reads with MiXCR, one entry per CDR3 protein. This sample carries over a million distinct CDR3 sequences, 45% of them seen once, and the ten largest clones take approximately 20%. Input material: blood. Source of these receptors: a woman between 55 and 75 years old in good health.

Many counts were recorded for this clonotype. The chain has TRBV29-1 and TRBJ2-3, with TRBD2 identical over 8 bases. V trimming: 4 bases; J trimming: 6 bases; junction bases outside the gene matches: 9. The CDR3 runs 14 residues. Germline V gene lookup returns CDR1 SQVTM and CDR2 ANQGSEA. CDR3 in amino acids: CSVALTSAWDTQYF. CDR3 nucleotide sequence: TGCAGCGTTGCACTGACTAGCGCATGGGATACGCAGTATTTT.

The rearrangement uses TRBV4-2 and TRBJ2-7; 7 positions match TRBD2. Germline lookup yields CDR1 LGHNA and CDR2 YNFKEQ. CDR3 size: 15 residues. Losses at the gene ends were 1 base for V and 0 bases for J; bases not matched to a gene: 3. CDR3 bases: TGTGCCAGCAGCCAAGGGTGGACTAGCTCCTACGAGCAGTACTTC. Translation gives CASSQGWTSSYEQYF.

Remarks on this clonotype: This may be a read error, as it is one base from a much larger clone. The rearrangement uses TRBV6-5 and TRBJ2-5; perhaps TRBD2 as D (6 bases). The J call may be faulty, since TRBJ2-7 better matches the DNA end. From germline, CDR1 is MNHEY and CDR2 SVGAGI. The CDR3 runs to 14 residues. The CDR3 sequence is CVSSDDGRRYEQYF. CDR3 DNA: TGTGTCAGCAGCGACGACGGGAGACGGTACGAGCAGTACTTC.

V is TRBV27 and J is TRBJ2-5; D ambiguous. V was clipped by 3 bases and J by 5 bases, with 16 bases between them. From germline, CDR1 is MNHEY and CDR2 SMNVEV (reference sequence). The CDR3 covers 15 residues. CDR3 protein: CASSFHYGWAETQYF. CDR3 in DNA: TGTGCCAGCAGTTTTCACTACGGCTGGGCGGAGACCCAGTACTTC.

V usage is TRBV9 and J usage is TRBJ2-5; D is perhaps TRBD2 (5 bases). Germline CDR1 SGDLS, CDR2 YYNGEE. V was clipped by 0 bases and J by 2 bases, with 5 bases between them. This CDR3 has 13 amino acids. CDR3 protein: CASSVAGQETQYF. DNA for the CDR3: TGTGCCAGCAGCGTAGCGGGACAAGAGACCCAGTACTTC.

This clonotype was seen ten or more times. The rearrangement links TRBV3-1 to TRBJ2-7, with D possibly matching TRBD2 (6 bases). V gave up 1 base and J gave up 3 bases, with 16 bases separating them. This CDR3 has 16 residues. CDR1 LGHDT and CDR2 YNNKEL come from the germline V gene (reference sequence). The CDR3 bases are TGTGCCAGCAGCCAAGCGGCCGGTGGGGGGTACTACGAGCAGTACTTC. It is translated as CASSQAAGGGYYEQYF.

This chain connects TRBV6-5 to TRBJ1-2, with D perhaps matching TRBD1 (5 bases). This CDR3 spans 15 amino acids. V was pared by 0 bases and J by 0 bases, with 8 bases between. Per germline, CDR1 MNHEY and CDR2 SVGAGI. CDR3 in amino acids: CASSYSKGANYGYTF. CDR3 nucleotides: TGTGCCAGCAGTTACTCGAAAGGGGCTAACTATGGCTACACCTTC.

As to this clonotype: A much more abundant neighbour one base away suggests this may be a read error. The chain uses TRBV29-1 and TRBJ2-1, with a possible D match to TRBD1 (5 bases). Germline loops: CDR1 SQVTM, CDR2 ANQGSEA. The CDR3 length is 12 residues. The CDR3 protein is CSLLLMDNGQFF. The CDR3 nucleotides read TGCAGCCTCCTTCTCATGGACAATGGGCAGTTCTTC.

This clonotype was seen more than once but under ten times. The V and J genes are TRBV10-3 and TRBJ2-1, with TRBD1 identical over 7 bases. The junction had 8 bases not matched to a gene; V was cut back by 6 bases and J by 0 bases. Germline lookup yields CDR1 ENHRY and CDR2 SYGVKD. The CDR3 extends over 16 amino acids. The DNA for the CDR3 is TGTGCCATCAGGACTCGGACAGGACTCTCCTACAATGAGCAGTTCTTC. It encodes CAIRTRTGLSYNEQFF.

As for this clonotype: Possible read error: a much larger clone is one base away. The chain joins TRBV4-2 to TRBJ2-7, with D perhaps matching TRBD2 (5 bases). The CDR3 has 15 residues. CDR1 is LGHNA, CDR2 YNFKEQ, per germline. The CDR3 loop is CASSQDIGSSSEQYF. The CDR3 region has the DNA TGTGCCAGCAGCCAAGATATAGGGAGCTCCTCCGAGCAGTACTTC.